The present entry profiles one T cell receptor (beta chain) with its context. The data stem from a study of PD-1 blockade in classical Hodgkin lymphoma. Here immunoSEQ multiplex PCR was the method, and the copy in TCRdb shows in-frame clones only, minus some. The repertoire has more than 20,000 clones, 65% to 80% of them found once; the top ten carry roughly 1.2%. Time point of the sample: cycle 4 day 1 (C4D1), after six to seven weeks of nivolumab. Each patient relapsed following autologous stem cell transplantation, and prior brentuximab vedotin exposure differed. Magnetic negative selection was used to purify CD4+ T cells from thawed PBMCs. CDR3 length: 15 residues. CDR1 and CDR2 from the germline V gene are MNHNY and SVGAGI (reference sequence). With V trimmed by 6 bases and J by 5 bases, 11 bases remained unmatched.

The receptor comes from a human donor with classical Hodgkin lymphoma. The chain uses TRBV6-6 and TRBJ2-7; 9 bases align to TRBD1. The specimen comprised CD4+ T cells from blood, sampled before the fourth cycle of nivolumab. In DNA form, the CDR3 reads TGTGCCAGCAGAAGCCCGGGACAGGGTAGGAACGAGCAGTACTTC. Translated, it gives CASRSPGQGRNEQYF.